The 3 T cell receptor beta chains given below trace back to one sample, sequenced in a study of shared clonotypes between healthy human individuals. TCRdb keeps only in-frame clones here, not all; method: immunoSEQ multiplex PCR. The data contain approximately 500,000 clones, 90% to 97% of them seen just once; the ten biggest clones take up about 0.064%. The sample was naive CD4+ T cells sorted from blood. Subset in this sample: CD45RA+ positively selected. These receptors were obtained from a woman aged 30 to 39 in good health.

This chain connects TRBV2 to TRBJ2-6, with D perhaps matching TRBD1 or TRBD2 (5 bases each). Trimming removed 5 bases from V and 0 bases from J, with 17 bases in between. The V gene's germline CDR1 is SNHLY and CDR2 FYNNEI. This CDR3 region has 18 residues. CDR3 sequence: CASSRQLRGISGANVLTF. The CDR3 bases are TGTGCCAGCAGTAGACAGTTACGAGGGATCTCTGGGGCCAACGTCCTGACTTTC. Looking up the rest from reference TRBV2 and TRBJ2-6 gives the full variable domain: EPEVTQTPSHQVTQMGQEVILRCVPISNHLYFYWYRQILGQKVEFLVSFYNNEISEKSEIFDDQFSVERPDGSNFTLKIRSTKLEDSAMYFCASSRQLRGISGANVLTFGAGSRLTVL.

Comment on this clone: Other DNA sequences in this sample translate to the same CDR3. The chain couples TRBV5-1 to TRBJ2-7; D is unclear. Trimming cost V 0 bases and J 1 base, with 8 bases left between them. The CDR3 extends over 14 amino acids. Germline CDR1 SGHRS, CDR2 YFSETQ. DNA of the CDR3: TGCGCCAGCAGCTTGGTGTTTGAATCCTACGAGCAGTACTTC. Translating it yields CASSLVFESYEQYF.

This CDR3 is CARSFSRGLAGIRDYEQYF. Written as DNA, the CDR3 is TGTGCCAGAAGCTTTTCCCGTGGATTAGCGGGAATAAGGGATTACGAGCAGTACTTC. J is TRBJ2-7 and V is TRBV5-3; 8 bases align to TRBD2. TRBV5-3 is filed as an ORF, its function uncertain. The CDR3 runs to 19 residues. Trimming took 2 bases from V and 4 from J; bases not matched to a gene: 20.